This T cell receptor (beta chain) came from a study of CD8+ T cells in alopecia areata. Overall study: Treated patients took oral tofacitinib at 5 to 10 mg twice daily.

This sample's treatment: oral pan-JAK inhibitor, 5-10 mg twice daily. General study results and limits: Throughout tofacitinib, many expanded lesional clones continued to persist in scalp and blood. Especially in alopecia totalis/universalis, lesional scalp showed greater clonality than normal scalp did.

V was cut by 2 bases and J by 3 bases, with 20 bases left in between. This CDR3 is 16 amino acids long. The V gene's germline CDR1 is SQVTM and CDR2 ANQGSEA. Points on this clone: What it binds is not known.

Extraction and reverse transcription of RNA yielded cDNA as the sequencing template. Data came from immunoSEQ multiplex PCR; TCRdb stores just in-frame clones and leaves some out. The repertoire consists of about 140,000 clones, with about 85% occurring once and the leading ten covering approximately 13%. The rearrangement uses TRBV29-1 and TRBJ2-7, with D perhaps assigned TRBD1 or TRBD2 (6 bases each). Specimen: CD8+ T cells sorted from blood, collected at week 4, from a patient treated with tofacitinib. The clonotype comes from a human donor with alopecia areata. The CDR3 DNA is TGCAGCGTTGAACTCCGGGGGCAGGGAATAATCTACGAGCAGTACTTC. This encodes CSVELRGQGIIYEQYF.